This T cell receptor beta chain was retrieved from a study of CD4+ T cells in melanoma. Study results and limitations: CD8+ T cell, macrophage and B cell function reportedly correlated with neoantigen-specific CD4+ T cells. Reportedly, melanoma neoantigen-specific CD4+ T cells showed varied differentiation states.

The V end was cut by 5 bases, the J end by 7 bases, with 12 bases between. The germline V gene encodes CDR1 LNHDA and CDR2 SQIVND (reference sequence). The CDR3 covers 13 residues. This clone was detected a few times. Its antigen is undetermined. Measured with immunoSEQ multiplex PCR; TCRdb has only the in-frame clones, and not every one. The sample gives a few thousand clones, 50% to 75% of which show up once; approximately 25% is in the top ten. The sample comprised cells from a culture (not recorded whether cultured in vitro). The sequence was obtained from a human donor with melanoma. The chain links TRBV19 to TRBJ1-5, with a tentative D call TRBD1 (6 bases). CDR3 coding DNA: TGTGCCAGTAGTGCAGGGGTGAGGCAGCCCCAGCATTTT. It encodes CASSAGVRQPQHF.